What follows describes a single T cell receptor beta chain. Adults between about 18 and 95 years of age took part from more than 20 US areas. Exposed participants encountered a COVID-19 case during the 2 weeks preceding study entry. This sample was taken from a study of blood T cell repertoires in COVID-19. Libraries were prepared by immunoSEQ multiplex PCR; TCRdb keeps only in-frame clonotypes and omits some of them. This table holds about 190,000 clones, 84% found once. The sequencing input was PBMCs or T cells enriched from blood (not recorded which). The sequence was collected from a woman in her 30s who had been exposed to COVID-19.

CDR3 DNA: TGCGCCAGCAGCTTGCCGGGGCAGGGGTCGATCGGGGAGCTGTTTTTT. This gives the protein CASSLPGQGSIGELFF. V usage is TRBV5-1 and J usage is TRBJ2-2; a possible D gene is TRBD1 (6 bases). CDR1 is SGHRS and CDR2 is YFSETQ in the germline V gene. Deletions cut 1 base from V and 7 bases from J, with 17 bases between. CDR3 size: 16 residues.